This is a list of T cell receptor beta chains from one sample in a study of identifying expanded T cells in peripheral blood. Profiling relied on immunoSEQ multiplex PCR, and the TCRdb table lists in-frame clones only, not all of them. This table has 90,000 to 100,000 clones, about 88% appearing once. The sequenced material came from blood. Receptor source: a person between 18 and 75 years old in good health. Each CDR3 is given with its conserved first and last residue. A D gene is named only where the DNA matches it firmly. Not all rows give a size; the values are once, few, many and, for expanded clones, a class.

v_gene: TRBV28; d_gene: TRBD2; j_gene: TRBJ2-7; abundance: -; CDR3aa: CASSFLAGGPHEQYF; CDR3nt: TGTGCCAGCAGTTTCCTAGCGGGAGGGCCGCACGAGCAGTACTTC
v_gene: TRBV4-1; d_gene: -; j_gene: TRBJ2-7; abundance: -; CDR3aa: CASSGSIYGQYF; CDR3nt: TGCGCCAGCAGCGGCAGCATCTACGGGCAGTACTTC
v_gene: TRBV19; d_gene: -; j_gene: TRBJ1-4; abundance: -; CDR3aa: CASSIVPEHEKLFF; CDR3nt: TGTGCCAGTAGTATAGTACCGGAGCATGAAAAACTGTTTTTT
v_gene: TRBV15; d_gene: TRBD1; j_gene: TRBJ2-1; abundance: -; CDR3aa: CATSRWPPRTGAHNEQFF; CDR3nt: TGTGCCACCAGCAGGTGGCCACCCCGGACAGGCGCTCACAATGAGCAGTTCTTC
v_gene: TRBV5-1; d_gene: TRBD1; j_gene: TRBJ2-7; abundance: -; CDR3aa: CASSPTGTGGEQYF; CDR3nt: TGCGCCAGCAGCCCAACCGGGACAGGGGGCGAGCAGTACTTC
v_gene: TRBV4-1; d_gene: -; j_gene: TRBJ2-3; abundance: -; CDR3aa: CASSTTTHLDTTDTQYF; CDR3nt: TGCGCCAGCAGCACTACGACTCACCTAGATACCACAGATACGCAGTATTTT
v_gene: TRBV5-4; d_gene: -; j_gene: TRBJ2-2; abundance: -; CDR3aa: CASTAGTDTGELFF; CDR3nt: TGTGCCAGCACCGCCGGGACGGACACCGGGGAGCTGTTTTTT
v_gene: TRBV7-9; d_gene: -; j_gene: TRBJ2-7; abundance: -; CDR3aa: CASSYGVSYEQYF; CDR3nt: TGTGCCAGCAGCTACGGGGTGTCCTACGAGCAGTACTTC
v_gene: TRBV29-1; d_gene: -; j_gene: TRBJ1-1; abundance: few; CDR3aa: CSVEGGMNTEAFF; CDR3nt: TGCAGCGTTGAGGGGGGAATGAACACTGAAGCTTTCTTT
v_gene: TRBV6-4; d_gene: -; j_gene: TRBJ1-4; abundance: -; CDR3aa: CASTARVATNEKLFF; CDR3nt: TGTGCCAGCACTGCCCGGGTTGCAACTAATGAAAAACTGTTTTTT
v_gene: TRBV15; d_gene: TRBD1; j_gene: TRBJ1-5; abundance: -; CDR3aa: CATSDRGGNQPQHF; CDR3nt: TGTGCCACAAGTGACAGGGGAGGCAATCAGCCCCAGCATTTT
v_gene: TRBV4-2; d_gene: -; j_gene: TRBJ2-2; abundance: once; CDR3aa: CASSQGPRGTGELFF; CDR3nt: TGTGCCAGCAGCCAAGGCCCCAGGGGCACCGGGGAGCTGTTTTTT
v_gene: TRBV11-2; d_gene: -; j_gene: TRBJ2-1; abundance: -; CDR3aa: CASSPARDNHNEQFF; CDR3nt: TGTGCCAGCAGTCCTGCCCGGGACAACCACAATGAGCAGTTCTTC
v_gene: TRBV12-5; d_gene: -; j_gene: TRBJ2-7; abundance: -; CDR3aa: CASGLGSHRDNSYEQYF; CDR3nt: TGTGCTAGTGGTTTGGGCTCACACCGGGACAACTCCTACGAGCAGTACTTC
v_gene: TRBV5-6; d_gene: -; j_gene: TRBJ2-7; abundance: once; CDR3aa: CASSYGRAGEQYF; CDR3nt: TGTGCCAGCAGCTACGGACGAGCAGGCGAGCAGTACTTC
v_gene: TRBV28; d_gene: -; j_gene: TRBJ1-5; abundance: -; CDR3aa: CASRSGRQPQHF; CDR3nt: TGTGCCAGCAGGTCAGGGCGACAGCCCCAGCATTTT
v_gene: TRBV27; d_gene: TRBD1; j_gene: TRBJ2-5; abundance: once; CDR3aa: CASSLAGTEQETQYF; CDR3nt: TGTGCCAGCAGTCTAGCCGGGACAGAGCAAGAGACCCAGTACTTC
v_gene: TRBV19; d_gene: TRBD1; j_gene: TRBJ2-1; abundance: -; CDR3aa: CASRNPGQGRYEQFF; CDR3nt: TGTGCCAGTAGGAATCCGGGACAGGGTAGATATGAGCAGTTCTTC
v_gene: TRBV7-9; d_gene: TRBD1; j_gene: TRBJ1-2; abundance: -; CDR3aa: CASSLWDRGYGYTF; CDR3nt: TGTGCCAGCAGCTTATGGGACAGGGGCTATGGCTACACCTTC
v_gene: TRBV7-9; d_gene: TRBD1; j_gene: TRBJ1-2; abundance: -; CDR3aa: CASNLAGQGADGYTF; CDR3nt: TGTGCCAGCAACTTGGCCGGACAGGGGGCAGATGGCTACACCTTC
v_gene: TRBV5-1; d_gene: -; j_gene: TRBJ1-6; abundance: -; CDR3aa: CASKGGSYNSPLHF; CDR3nt: TGCGCCAGCAAGGGGGGGTCCTATAATTCACCCCTCCACTTT
v_gene: TRBV10-2; d_gene: -; j_gene: TRBJ2-7; abundance: -; CDR3aa: CASSESQRPYEQYF; CDR3nt: TGCGCCAGCAGTGAATCTCAGCGGCCCTACGAGCAGTACTTC